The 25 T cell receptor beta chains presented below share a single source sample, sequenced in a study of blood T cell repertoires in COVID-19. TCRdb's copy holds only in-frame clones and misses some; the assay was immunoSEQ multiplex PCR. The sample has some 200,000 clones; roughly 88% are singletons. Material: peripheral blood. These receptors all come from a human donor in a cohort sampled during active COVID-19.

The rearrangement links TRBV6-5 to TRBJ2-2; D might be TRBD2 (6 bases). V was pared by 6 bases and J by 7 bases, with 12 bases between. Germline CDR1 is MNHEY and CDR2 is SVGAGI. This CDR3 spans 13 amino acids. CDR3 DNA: TGTGCCAGCAGGAAACCCGGGGGCGGGGAGCTGTTTTTT. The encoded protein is CASRKPGGGELFF.

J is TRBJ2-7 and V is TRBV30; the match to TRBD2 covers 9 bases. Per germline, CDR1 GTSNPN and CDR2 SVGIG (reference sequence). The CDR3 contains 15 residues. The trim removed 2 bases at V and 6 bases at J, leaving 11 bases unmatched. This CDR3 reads CAWSLSAGGGAEQYF. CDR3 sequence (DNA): TGTGCCTGGAGTCTTTCGGCGGGGGGGGGTGCCGAGCAGTACTTC.

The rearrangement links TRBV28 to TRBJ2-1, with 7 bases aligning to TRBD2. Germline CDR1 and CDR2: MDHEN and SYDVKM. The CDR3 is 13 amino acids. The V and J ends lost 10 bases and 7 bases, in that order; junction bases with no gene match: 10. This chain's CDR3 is CATETGGNNEQFF. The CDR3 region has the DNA TGTGCCACCGAAACGGGAGGAAATAATGAGCAGTTCTTC.

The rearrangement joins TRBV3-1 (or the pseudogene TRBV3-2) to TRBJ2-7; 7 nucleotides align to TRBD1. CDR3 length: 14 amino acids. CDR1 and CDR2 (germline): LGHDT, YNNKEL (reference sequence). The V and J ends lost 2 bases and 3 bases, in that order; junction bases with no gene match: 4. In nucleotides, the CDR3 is TGTGCCAGCAGCCAACGGGGACAGCTCTACGAGCAGTACTTC. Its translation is CASSQRGQLYEQYF.

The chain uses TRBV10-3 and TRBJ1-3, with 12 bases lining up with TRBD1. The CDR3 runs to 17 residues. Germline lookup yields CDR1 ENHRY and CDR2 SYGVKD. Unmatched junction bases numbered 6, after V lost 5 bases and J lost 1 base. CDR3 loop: CAISLRGQGASGNTIYF. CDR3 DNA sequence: TGTGCCATCAGTCTGAGGGGACAGGGGGCTTCTGGAAACACCATATATTTT.

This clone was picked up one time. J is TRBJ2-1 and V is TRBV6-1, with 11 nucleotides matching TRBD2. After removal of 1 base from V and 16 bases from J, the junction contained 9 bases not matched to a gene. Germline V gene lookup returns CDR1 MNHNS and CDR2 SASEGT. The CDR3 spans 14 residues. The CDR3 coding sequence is TGTGCCAGCAGTGAAGAACTAGCGGGAGTGGGGGGTTTCTTC. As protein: CASSEELAGVGGFF.

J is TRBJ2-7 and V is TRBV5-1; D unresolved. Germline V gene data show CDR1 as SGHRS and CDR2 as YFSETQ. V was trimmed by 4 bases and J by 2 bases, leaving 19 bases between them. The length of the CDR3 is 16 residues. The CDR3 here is CASSALSSPPTYEQYF. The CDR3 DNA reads TGCGCCAGCAGCGCCCTATCGTCCCCGCCCACCTACGAGCAGTACTTC.

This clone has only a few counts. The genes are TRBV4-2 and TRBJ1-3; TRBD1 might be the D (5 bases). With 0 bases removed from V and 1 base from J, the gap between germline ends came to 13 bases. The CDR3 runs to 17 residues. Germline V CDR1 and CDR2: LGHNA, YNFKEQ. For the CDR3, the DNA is TGTGCCAGCAGCCAAGATTCCGGGGGGGAATCTGGAAACACCATATATTTT. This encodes CASSQDSGGESGNTIYF.

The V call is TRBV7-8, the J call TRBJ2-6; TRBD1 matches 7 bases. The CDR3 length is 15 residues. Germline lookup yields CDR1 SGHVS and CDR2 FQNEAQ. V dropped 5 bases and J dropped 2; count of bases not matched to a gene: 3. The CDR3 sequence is CASSVQGTGANVLTF. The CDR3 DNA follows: TGTGCCAGCAGCGTACAGGGGACTGGGGCCAACGTCCTGACTTTC.

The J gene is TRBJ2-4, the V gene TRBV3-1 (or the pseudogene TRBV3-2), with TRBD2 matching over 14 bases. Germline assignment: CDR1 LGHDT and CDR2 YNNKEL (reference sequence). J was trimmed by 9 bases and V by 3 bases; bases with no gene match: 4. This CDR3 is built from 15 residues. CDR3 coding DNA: TGTGCCAGCAGCCATCGACTAGCGGGAGGGGGCATTCAGTACTTC. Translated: CASSHRLAGGGIQYF.

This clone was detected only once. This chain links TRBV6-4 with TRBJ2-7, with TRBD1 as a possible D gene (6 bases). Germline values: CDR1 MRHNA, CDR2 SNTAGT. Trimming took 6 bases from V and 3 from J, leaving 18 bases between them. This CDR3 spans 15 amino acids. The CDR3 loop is CASSHFYEGDYEQYF. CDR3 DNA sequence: TGTGCCAGCAGCCACTTCTACGAGGGGGACTACGAGCAGTACTTC.

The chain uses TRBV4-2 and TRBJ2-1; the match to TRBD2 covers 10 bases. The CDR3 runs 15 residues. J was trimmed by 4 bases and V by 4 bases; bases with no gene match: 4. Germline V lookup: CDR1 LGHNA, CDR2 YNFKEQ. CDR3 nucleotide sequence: TGTGCCAGCAGCCCCTCTAGCGGGGGATACAATGAGCAGTTCTTC. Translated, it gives CASSPSSGGYNEQFF.

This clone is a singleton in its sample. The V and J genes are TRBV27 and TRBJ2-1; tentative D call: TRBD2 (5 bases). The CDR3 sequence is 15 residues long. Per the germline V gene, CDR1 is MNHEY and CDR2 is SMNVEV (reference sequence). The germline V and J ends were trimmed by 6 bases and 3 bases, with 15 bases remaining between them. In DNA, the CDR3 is TGTGCCAGCAGCAAACTCGGAGGCCTCTACAATGAGCAGTTCTTC. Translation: CASSKLGGLYNEQFF.

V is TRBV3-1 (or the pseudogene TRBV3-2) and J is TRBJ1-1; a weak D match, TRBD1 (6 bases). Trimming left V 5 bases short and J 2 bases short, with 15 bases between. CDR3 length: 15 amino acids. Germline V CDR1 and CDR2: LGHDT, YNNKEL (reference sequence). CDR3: CASSYMGGRNTEAFF. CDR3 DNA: TGTGCCAGCAGCTATATGGGGGGGCGAAACACTGAAGCTTTCTTT.

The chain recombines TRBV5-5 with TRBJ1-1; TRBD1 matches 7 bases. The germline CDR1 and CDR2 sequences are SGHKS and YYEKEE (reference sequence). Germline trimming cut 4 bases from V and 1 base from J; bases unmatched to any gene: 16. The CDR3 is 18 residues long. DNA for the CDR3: TGTGCCAGCAGCCCAAAGACAGGGTTTGGGTCTCCGAACACTGAAGCTTTCTTT. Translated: CASSPKTGFGSPNTEAFF.

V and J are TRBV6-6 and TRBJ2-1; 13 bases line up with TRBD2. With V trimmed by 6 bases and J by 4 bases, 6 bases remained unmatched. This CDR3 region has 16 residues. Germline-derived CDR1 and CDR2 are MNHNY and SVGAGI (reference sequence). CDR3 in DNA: TGTGCCAGCAGACGCACTAGCGGGAGGGGGTACAATGAGCAGTTCTTC. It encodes CASRRTSGRGYNEQFF.

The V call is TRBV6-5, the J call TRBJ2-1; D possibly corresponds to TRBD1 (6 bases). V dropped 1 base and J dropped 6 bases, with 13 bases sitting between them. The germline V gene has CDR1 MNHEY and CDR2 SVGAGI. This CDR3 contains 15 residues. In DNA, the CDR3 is TGTGCCAGCAGTTACTACAGGGAACTAATCAATGAGCAGTTCTTC. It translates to CASSYYRELINEQFF.

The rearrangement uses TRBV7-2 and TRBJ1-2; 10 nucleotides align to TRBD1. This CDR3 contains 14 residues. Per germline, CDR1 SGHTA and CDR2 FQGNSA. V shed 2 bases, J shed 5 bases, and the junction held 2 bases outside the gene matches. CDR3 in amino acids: CASSLLGQGYGYTF. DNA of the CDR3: TGTGCCAGCAGCTTATTGGGACAGGGGTATGGCTACACCTTC.

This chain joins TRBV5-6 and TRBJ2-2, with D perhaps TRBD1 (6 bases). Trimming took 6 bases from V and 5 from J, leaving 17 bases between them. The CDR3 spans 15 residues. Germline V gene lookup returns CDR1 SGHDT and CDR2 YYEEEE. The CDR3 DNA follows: TGTGCCAGCACACGATTTCACAGGGCGACCGGGGAGCTGTTTTTT. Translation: CASTRFHRATGELFF.

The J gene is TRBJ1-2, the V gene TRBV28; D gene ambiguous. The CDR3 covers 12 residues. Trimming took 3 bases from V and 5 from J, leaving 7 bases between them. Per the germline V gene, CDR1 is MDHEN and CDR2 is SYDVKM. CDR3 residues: CASSLSIYGYTF. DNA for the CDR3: TGTGCCAGCAGTTTGTCTATTTATGGCTACACCTTC.

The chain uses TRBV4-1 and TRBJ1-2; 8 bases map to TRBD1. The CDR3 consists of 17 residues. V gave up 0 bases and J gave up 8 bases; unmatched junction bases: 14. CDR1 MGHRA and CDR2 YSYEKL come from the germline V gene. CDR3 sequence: CASSQESTRGRFDGYTF. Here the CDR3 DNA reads TGCGCCAGCAGCCAAGAATCAACCAGGGGGCGCTTCGACGGCTACACCTTC.

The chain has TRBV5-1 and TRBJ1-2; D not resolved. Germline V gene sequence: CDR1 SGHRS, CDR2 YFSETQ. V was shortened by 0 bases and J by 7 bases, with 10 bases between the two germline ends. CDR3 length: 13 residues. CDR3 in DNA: TGCGCCAGCAGCTTGGGGGTATCGGGTGGCTACACCTTC. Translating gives CASSLGVSGGYTF.

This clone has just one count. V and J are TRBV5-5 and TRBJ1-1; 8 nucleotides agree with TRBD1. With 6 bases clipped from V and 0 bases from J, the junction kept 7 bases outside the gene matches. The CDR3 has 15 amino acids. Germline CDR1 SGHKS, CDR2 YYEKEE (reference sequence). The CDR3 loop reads CASTVQGGMNTEAFF. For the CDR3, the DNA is TGTGCCAGCACAGTACAGGGGGGGATGAACACTGAAGCTTTCTTT.

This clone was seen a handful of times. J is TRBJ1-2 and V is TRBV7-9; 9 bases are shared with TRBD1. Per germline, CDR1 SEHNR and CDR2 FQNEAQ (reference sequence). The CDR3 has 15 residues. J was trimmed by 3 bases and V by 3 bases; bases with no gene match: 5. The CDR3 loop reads CASSFPGTGYYGYTF. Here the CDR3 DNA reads TGTGCCAGCAGCTTTCCCGGGACAGGGTACTATGGCTACACCTTC.

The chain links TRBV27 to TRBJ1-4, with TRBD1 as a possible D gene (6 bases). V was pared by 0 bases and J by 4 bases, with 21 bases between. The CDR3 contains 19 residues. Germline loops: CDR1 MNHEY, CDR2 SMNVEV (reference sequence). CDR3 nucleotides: TGTGCCAGCAGTTTATCGCCCCCCAACAGGGACCGGGGTAATGAAAAACTGTTTTTT. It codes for CASSLSPPNRDRGNEKLFF.